One T cell receptor (beta chain) is described in this entry. What it binds is not known. Germline V gene data show CDR1 as LGHDT and CDR2 as YNNKEL (reference sequence). The CDR3 consists of 16 residues. V was pared by 4 bases and J by 0 bases, with 5 bases of the junction left unmatched. This sample was included in a study of T cell responses to AZD1222 COVID-19 vaccine. Study observations and caveats: A mostly white British donor set with more females was recruited, and clonal diversity was possibly underestimated.

TCRdb's copy holds only in-frame clones and misses some; the assay was immunoSEQ multiplex PCR. The data contain more than 95,000 clones, 86% of them singletons. The chain links TRBV3-1 (or the pseudogene TRBV3-2) to TRBJ2-2, with 7 bases that match TRBD1. This material consisted of peripheral blood, taken 28 days after the second AZD1222 dose. This TCR was sampled from an adult who received the AZD1222 COVID-19 vaccine. The CDR3 DNA follows: TGTGCCAGCAGCCTAGGGACAGCTGCGAACACCGGGGAGCTGTTTTTT. It is translated as CASSLGTAANTGELFF.